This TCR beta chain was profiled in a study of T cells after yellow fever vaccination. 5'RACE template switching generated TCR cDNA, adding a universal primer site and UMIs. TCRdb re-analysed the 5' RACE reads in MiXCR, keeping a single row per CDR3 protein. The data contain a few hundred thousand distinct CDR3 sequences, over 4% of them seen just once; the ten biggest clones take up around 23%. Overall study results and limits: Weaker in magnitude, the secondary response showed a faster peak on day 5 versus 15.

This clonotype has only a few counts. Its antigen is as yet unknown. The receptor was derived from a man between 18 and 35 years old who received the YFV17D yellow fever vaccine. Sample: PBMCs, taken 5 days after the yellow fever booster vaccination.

The CDR3 coding sequence is TGCGCCAGCAGCTGGCAGGGGTTCGAGTTGGAGACCCAGTACTTC. This codes for CASSWQGFELETQYF. The chain uses TRBV5-1 and TRBJ2-5; weak D call: TRBD1 (6 bases). V was clipped by 3 bases and J by 5 bases, with 17 bases between them. This CDR3 region has 15 residues. Germline V gene data show CDR1 as SGHRS and CDR2 as YFSETQ. The full variable domain, with the rest looked up from reference TRBV5-1 and TRBJ2-5, is KAGVTQTPRYLIKTRGQQVTLSCSPISGHRSVSWYQQTPGQGLQFLFEYFSETQRNKGNFPGRFSGRQFSNSRSEMNVSTLELGDSALYLCASSWQGFELETQYFGPGTRLLVL.